Given below is one T cell receptor (beta chain) in context. Per the germline V gene, CDR1 is SGHRS and CDR2 is YFSETQ. CDR3 length: 15 residues. V lost 0 bases and J 3 bases, leaving 13 bases between the germline ends. The data were taken from a study of blood T cells in healthy people across ages. Next came a second PCR, run for roughly 6 to 11 cycles, which used a sample-barcoded 5' primer along with a J-beta primer mix. MiXCR, applied by TCRdb to the 5' RACE reads, yields one record per CDR3 protein. The sample contains some 1 million distinct CDR3 sequences, less than 50% of which appear only once.

The source is a woman aged 60-75 years in good health. V and J are TRBV5-1 and TRBJ2-7; tentatively, D is TRBD1 (6 bases). The sequencing input was blood. CDR3 loop: CASSLAGDTYYEQYF. Written as DNA, the CDR3 is TGCGCCAGCAGCTTGGCCGGGGACACCTACTACGAGCAGTACTTC.